One sample yielded the 27 T cell receptor beta chains listed below, sequenced in a study of blood T cell repertoires in COVID-19. The repertoire was sequenced with immunoSEQ multiplex PCR; TCRdb's copy has only in-frame clones and lacks some. The table shows fewer than 250,000 clones, with approximately 82% occurring only once. Material: peripheral blood. These receptors originate from a man aged 45-60 years with active or convalescent COVID-19.

The CDR3 nucleotides are TGTGCCAGCAGCTTAGTTATTCGTGGACTCCTTTACTTC. Protein product: CASSLVIRGLLYF. The chain employs TRBV7-8 and TRBJ2-7; TRBD2 might be the D (5 bases). Germline loops: CDR1 SGHVS, CDR2 FQNEAQ. The CDR3 runs 13 residues. V was trimmed by 1 base and J by 13 bases, leaving 17 bases between them.

The chain is built from TRBV19 and TRBJ1-1, with 9 bases that match TRBD1. The CDR3 has 14 amino acids. With 4 bases clipped from V and 10 bases from J, the junction kept 10 bases outside the gene matches. CDR1 and CDR2 from the germline V gene are LNHDA and SQIVND (reference sequence). The CDR3 region has the DNA TGTGCCAGTAGTAGGGACAGGGCCACTCGAGTAGCTTTCTTT. It codes for CASSRDRATRVAFF.

This chain connects TRBV5-1 to TRBJ2-2; D perhaps matches TRBD1 (6 bases). The ends were cut back, 0 bases at V and 0 bases at J, with 12 bases in the middle. This CDR3 region has 17 residues. Germline CDR1 reads SGHRS; CDR2 reads YFSETQ. DNA for the CDR3: TGCGCCAGCAGCTTGGGGGGGCCGGGATCGAACACCGGGGAGCTGTTTTTT. It is translated as CASSLGGPGSNTGELFF.

This clone turned up a few times. The sample has other DNA sequences that encode this CDR3 too. The rearrangement joins TRBV5-4 to TRBJ1-1, with D possibly being TRBD1 (5 bases). This CDR3 has 15 residues. Germline V gene data show CDR1 as SGHNT and CDR2 as YYREEE (reference sequence). V lost 0 bases and J 3 bases, leaving 12 bases between the germline ends. CDR3 sequence (DNA): TGTGCCAGCAGCTTGGGGGCGGGAGGGGACACTGAAGCTTTCTTT. It encodes CASSLGAGGDTEAFF.

The chain links TRBV19 to TRBJ1-5, with D perhaps matching TRBD1 (5 bases). Trimming cost V 6 bases and J 3 bases, with 15 bases left between them. CDR1 and CDR2 (germline): LNHDA, SQIVND (reference sequence). The CDR3 extends over 15 amino acids. Here the CDR3 DNA reads TGTGCCAGTAGGAGGAGTAGGGGTTCCAATCAGCCCCAGCATTTT. Translated, it gives CASRRSRGSNQPQHF.

The CDR3 bases are TGCAGTGTTCGGGACTCCTACGAGCAGTACTTC. This encodes CSVRDSYEQYF. The chain combines TRBV20-1 with TRBJ2-7, with D perhaps matching TRBD2 (5 bases). CDR3 length: 11 residues. The ends were cut back, 7 bases at V and 0 bases at J, with 7 bases in the middle. CDR1 DFQATT and CDR2 SNEGSKA come from the germline V gene (reference sequence).

The rearrangement uses TRBV18 and TRBJ1-5, with 7 bases identical to TRBD1. This CDR3 has 16 residues. The V segment lost 4 bases and the J segment 2 bases; nucleotides outside the gene matches: 8. Germline CDR1 reads KGHSH; CDR2 reads LQKENI. CDR3 in DNA: TGTGCCAGCTCACTGCAAGGGGGCGGTGGCAATCAGCCCCAGCATTTT. Translating gives CASSLQGGGGNQPQHF.

The chain's CDR3 is CASGGLSSSYNSPLHF. The CDR3, as DNA: TGTGCCAGCGGTGGACTGTCCAGCTCCTATAATTCACCCCTCCACTTT. The chain combines TRBV2 with TRBJ1-6; D is unclear. CDR3 size: 16 residues. V was cut by 8 bases and J by 0 bases, with 14 bases left in between. CDR1 is SNHLY, CDR2 FYNNEI, per germline.

The chain has TRBV4-1 and TRBJ1-4; D may be TRBD1 (5 bases). CDR3 length: 15 amino acids. The ends were cut back, 0 bases at V and 8 bases at J, with 13 bases in the middle. In germline, CDR1 is MGHRA, CDR2 YSYEKL. The CDR3 sequence is CASSQDRTGGEKLFF. CDR3 nucleotide sequence: TGCGCCAGCAGCCAAGATAGAACAGGAGGGGAAAAACTGTTTTTT.

CDR3 loop: CASSERLAGVGETQYF. The CDR3 bases are TGTGCCAGCAGTGAAAGACTAGCGGGTGTGGGAGAGACCCAGTACTTC. This chain uses TRBV6-1 with TRBJ2-5, with 10 bases fitting TRBD2. CDR1 is MNHNS, CDR2 SASEGT, per germline. With V trimmed by 2 bases and J by 4 bases, 7 bases remained unmatched. The CDR3 is 16 amino acids.

The V call is TRBV7-3, the J call TRBJ2-1; D is possibly TRBD2 (7 bases). Germline CDR1 is SGHTA and CDR2 is FQGTGA. This CDR3 spans 15 amino acids. Trimming shortened V by 2 bases and J by 2 bases, and 10 bases separated the two germline ends. This chain's CDR3 is CASSLRGAAYNEQFF. CDR3 nucleotides: TGTGCCAGCAGCTTACGGGGGGCCGCCTACAATGAGCAGTTCTTC.

This sequence joins TRBV5-4 and TRBJ1-6; maybe TRBD1 (6 bases). This CDR3 has 15 residues. Germline V gene data show CDR1 as SGHNT and CDR2 as YYREEE (reference sequence). Trimming cost V 4 bases and J 6 bases, with 14 bases left between them. Here the CDR3 DNA reads TGTGCCAGCAGCCTCCAGGGGAGGGTTAATTCACCCCTCCACTTT. Translation: CASSLQGRVNSPLHF.

The genes are TRBV19 and TRBJ2-3; TRBD1 matches 8 bases. The junction had 19 bases not matched to a gene; V was cut back by 4 bases and J by 4 bases. The germline CDR1 and CDR2 sequences are LNHDA and SQIVND (reference sequence). The CDR3 totals 19 residues. CDR3 region: CASSTVGQGWGKLSDTQYF. The CDR3 DNA reads TGTGCCAGTAGTACCGTCGGACAGGGCTGGGGGAAGTTGTCAGATACGCAGTATTTT.

This clone has just one count. CDR3 residues: CASSLGAGTEQFF. CDR3 bases: TGCGCCAGCAGCTTGGGCGCGGGGACTGAGCAGTTCTTC. The gene calls are TRBV5-1 and TRBJ2-1; a possible D gene is TRBD2 (6 bases). The germline V gene has CDR1 SGHRS and CDR2 YFSETQ. The CDR3 runs 13 residues. Trimming stripped 0 bases from V and 9 bases from J, with 10 bases between.

V and J are TRBV7-2 and TRBJ2-6; D is perhaps TRBD2 (6 bases). V was trimmed by 1 base and J by 1 base, leaving 11 bases between them. CDR3 size: 17 residues. Germline V gene sequence: CDR1 SGHTA, CDR2 FQGNSA. CDR3 region: CASSLGGGSSGANVLTF. In DNA form, the CDR3 reads TGTGCCAGCAGCTTAGGAGGAGGGTCGTCTGGGGCCAACGTCCTGACTTTC.

This clone was detected a few times. CDR3 sequence: CASSLGQGSYGYTF. In DNA form, the CDR3 reads TGCGCCAGCAGCTTGGGACAGGGGAGCTATGGCTACACCTTC. The chain is built from TRBV5-1 and TRBJ1-2; 8 bases are shared with TRBD1. The V segment lost 0 bases and the J segment 4 bases; nucleotides outside the gene matches: 2. The CDR3 sequence is 14 residues long. The germline V gene encodes CDR1 SGHRS and CDR2 YFSETQ.

The chain recombines TRBV6-1 with TRBJ2-1, with 13 positions matching TRBD2. The CDR3 length is 15 residues. The trim removed 8 bases at V and 9 bases at J, leaving 10 bases unmatched. Germline CDR1 MNHNS, CDR2 SASEGT. Written as DNA, the CDR3 is TGTGCCAGCCGCCGAACTAGCGGGGGGGCCGGTGAGCAGTTCTTC. This codes for CASRRTSGGAGEQFF.

In this sample, this clone turned up a few times. The chain couples TRBV12-5 to TRBJ1-4; 9 nucleotides align to TRBD1. The CDR3 is made up of 14 amino acids. Trimming at V came to 6 bases and at J to 8 bases, leaving 7 bases not matched to a gene. From germline, CDR1 is LGHNT and CDR2 FRNRAP. The CDR3 loop reads CASGLGQGNEKLFF. The CDR3, as DNA: TGTGCTAGTGGCCTTGGACAGGGGAACGAAAAACTGTTTTTT.

With respect to this clone: An end of the junction does not agree with germline; a read error may underlie this. CDR3 DNA sequence: TGTGCCAGCAGTTCCGGAGGGACAGGTCTTTTT. Its translation: CASSSGGTGLF. J is TRBJ1-4 and V is TRBV2; 8 nucleotides agree with TRBD1. CDR1 and CDR2 (germline): SNHLY, FYNNEI. The CDR3 extends over 11 amino acids.

The J gene is TRBJ1-5, the V gene TRBV19; D not certain. Trimming took off 8 bases at V and 0 bases at J, with 17 bases between the two ends. Germline V gives CDR1 LNHDA, CDR2 SQIVND (reference sequence). There are 16 residues in the CDR3. CDR3 in amino acids: CASEAESLGSNQPQHF. The CDR3 region has the DNA TGTGCCAGTGAAGCTGAATCACTAGGTAGCAATCAGCCCCAGCATTTT.

The rearrangement uses TRBV6-1 and TRBJ2-7; D unresolved. The CDR3 length is 14 residues. V lost 1 base, J lost 4 bases, and 11 bases lay in between. Germline CDR1 reads MNHNS; CDR2 reads SASEGT. This CDR3 reads CASSEGLQRYEQYF. CDR3 bases: TGTGCCAGCAGTGAAGGTCTACAGAGATACGAGCAGTACTTC.

This clone was seen more than once but under ten times. V gene TRBV5-1 combines with J gene TRBJ2-6; D is uncertain. In germline, CDR1 is SGHRS, CDR2 YFSETQ. V was trimmed by 2 bases and J by 0 bases, leaving 3 bases between them. The CDR3 extends over 14 amino acids. CDR3 nucleotides: TGCGCCAGCAGCTTTCTCTCTGGGGCCAACGTCCTGACTTTC. Encoded protein: CASSFLSGANVLTF.

The chain combines TRBV2 with TRBJ2-5, with 7 bases that match TRBD2. The CDR3 has 14 residues. Germline assignment: CDR1 SNHLY and CDR2 FYNNEI. V was clipped by 6 bases and J by 2 bases; unmatched bases: 6. The CDR3 protein is CASRARLAQETQYF. The CDR3 region has the DNA TGTGCCAGCAGGGCTAGACTAGCTCAAGAGACCCAGTACTTC.

The V gene is TRBV30, the J gene TRBJ2-7; 8 nucleotides match TRBD2. CDR1 and CDR2 from the germline V gene are GTSNPN and SVGIG (reference sequence). Germline trimming cut 2 bases from V and 0 bases from J; bases unmatched to any gene: 6. The CDR3 contains 15 residues. CDR3 region: CAWSFGGGFSYEQYF. The CDR3, as DNA: TGTGCCTGGAGTTTCGGCGGGGGGTTCTCCTACGAGCAGTACTTC.

This clone was observed a handful of times. The chain links TRBV18 to TRBJ1-5; tentative D call: TRBD1 (5 bases). Germline V gene lookup returns CDR1 KGHSH and CDR2 LQKENI. V lost 5 bases and J lost 2, with 13 bases in between. The CDR3 totals 15 residues. The CDR3 loop is CASSSAGYRNQPQHF. DNA of the CDR3: TGTGCCAGCTCAAGCGCAGGGTATCGCAATCAGCCCCAGCATTTT.

The chain uses TRBV6-5 and TRBJ1-1; D gene uncertain. The length of the CDR3 is 11 residues. V shed 7 bases and J shed 7 bases, with 10 bases lying between them. Germline CDR1 reads MNHEY; CDR2 reads SVGAGI. CDR3 amino acids: CASTRGVEAFF. The DNA for the CDR3 is TGTGCCAGCACTCGGGGTGTTGAAGCTTTCTTT.

The chain combines TRBV7-2 with TRBJ1-2; 10 bases match TRBD1. The germline gives CDR1 SGHTA, CDR2 FQGNSA. The trim removed 5 bases at V and 5 bases at J, leaving 5 bases unmatched. The length of the CDR3 is 14 residues. The CDR3 DNA follows: TGTGCCAGCAGCACGACAGGGGGCTTATATGGCTACACCTTC. Translation gives CASSTTGGLYGYTF. The variable domain in full, with the rest retrieved from reference TRBV7-2 and TRBJ1-2, is GAGVSQSPSNKVTEKGKDVELRCDPISGHTALYWYRQSLGQGLEFLIYFQGNSAPDKSGLPSDRFSAERTGGSVSTLTIQRTQQEDSAVYLCASSTTGGLYGYTFGSGTRLTVV.